Listed here are 13 T cell receptor beta chains from one sample, sequenced in a study of cytomegalovirus exposure and HLA in healthy donors. The PCR made use of 60 Vbeta and 13 Jbeta primers. Libraries were prepared by immunoSEQ multiplex PCR; TCRdb keeps only in-frame clonotypes and omits some of them. The sample yields some 48,000 clones, around 81% seen once. The sample comprised PBMCs. These receptors all come from a man aged 25-45 years in good health and CMV-seropositive.

The genes are TRBV6-1 and TRBJ1-1; D perhaps matches TRBD1 (5 bases). There are 12 residues in the CDR3. The germline V and J ends were trimmed by 8 bases and 7 bases, with 14 bases remaining between them. Germline CDR1 and CDR2: MNHNS and SASEGT. The DNA of the CDR3 is TGTGCCAGCCGCCGGGGGTATGATGAAGCTTTCTTT. Translation: CASRRGYDEAFF.

The CDR3 nucleotides read TGTGCCAGCAGTCGCGTGGACAGAGTTTACGAGCAGTACTTC. Translating it yields CASSRVDRVYEQYF. The chain links TRBV27 to TRBJ2-7; D is perhaps TRBD1 (6 bases). V shed 5 bases and J shed 4 bases, with 15 bases lying between them. This CDR3 is 14 amino acids long. Germline CDR1 is MNHEY and CDR2 is SMNVEV (reference sequence).

The chain has TRBV7-3 and TRBJ2-1, with a possible D match to TRBD2 (7 bases). The CDR3 consists of 16 residues. Looked up from germline, CDR1 is SGHTA and CDR2 is FQGTGA. Trimming stripped 4 bases from V and 8 bases from J, with 21 bases between. The DNA of the CDR3 is TGTGCCAGCAGCTCTTTCGGTAGGGGGGGGAGGGATGAGCAGTTCTTC. Protein: CASSSFGRGGRDEQFF.

The V and J genes are TRBV2 and TRBJ1-4, with TRBD1 matching over 7 bases. From germline, CDR1 is SNHLY and CDR2 FYNNEI. J gave up 5 bases and V 4 bases, and 1 base lay outside the gene matches. The CDR3 loop spans 13 amino acids. This chain's CDR3 is CASSGQGNEKLFF. The CDR3 coding sequence is TGTGCCAGCAGTGGACAGGGAAATGAAAAACTGTTTTTT.

The chain combines TRBV6-5 with TRBJ1-4, with 10 bases aligning to TRBD1. The CDR3 loop spans 16 amino acids. Trimming at V came to 4 bases and at J to 3 bases, leaving 5 bases not matched to a gene. Germline V lookup: CDR1 MNHEY, CDR2 SVGAGI. The CDR3 coding sequence is TGTGCCAGCAGTTTTGGGACAGGGGCAGCTAATGAAAAACTGTTTTTT. Protein: CASSFGTGAANEKLFF.

V gene TRBV25-1 combines with J gene TRBJ1-4; 7 bases are shared with TRBD1. The V segment lost 8 bases and the J segment 4 bases; nucleotides outside the gene matches: 10. CDR3 length equals 15 residues. Germline V gene lookup returns CDR1 MGHDK and CDR2 SYGVNS. The CDR3 DNA is TGTGCCAGCGGACCCCTCGGGACAGTTAATGAAAAACTGTTTTTT. It specifies CASGPLGTVNEKLFF.

This chain links TRBV7-3 with TRBJ1-6, with D tentatively TRBD1 (6 bases). The CDR3 contains 16 residues. Between the trimmed V and J ends, which lost 4 bases and 6 bases, there was a span of 16 bases. Germline values: CDR1 SGHTA, CDR2 FQGTGA. The CDR3: CASSSGGNRVNSPLHF. The CDR3 DNA sequence: TGTGCCAGCAGCTCCGGTGGGAACAGGGTTAATTCACCCCTCCACTTT. Looking up the rest from reference TRBV7-3 and TRBJ1-6 gives the full variable domain: GAGVSQTPSNKVTEKGKYVELRCDPISGHTALYWYRQSLGQGPEFLIYFQGTGAADDSGLPNDRFFAVRPEGSVSTLKIQRTERGDSAVYLCASSSGGNRVNSPLHFGNGTRLTVT.

The sample holds one count of this clone. The chain links TRBV5-1 to TRBJ2-5; D possibly corresponds to TRBD2 (5 bases). Trimming took 2 bases from V and 1 from J, leaving 15 bases between them. The CDR3 consists of 16 residues. The germline V gene has CDR1 SGHRS and CDR2 YFSETQ. CDR3 sequence: CASSLWQGLRQETQYF. The CDR3 DNA reads as TGCGCCAGCAGCTTATGGCAAGGACTCCGCCAAGAGACCCAGTACTTC.

This chain joins TRBV5-6 and TRBJ1-5; TRBD1 agrees at 7 bases. There are 14 residues in the CDR3. Trimming took 7 bases from V and 3 from J; bases not matched to a gene: 7. Germline-derived CDR1 and CDR2 are SGHDT and YYEEEE. The CDR3 loop reads CASGSGTDNQPQHF. CDR3 DNA sequence: TGTGCCAGCGGGTCCGGGACAGACAATCAGCCCCAGCATTTT.

The V and J genes are TRBV6-5 and TRBJ2-1; no definite D call. Trimming took 0 bases from V and 8 from J, leaving 14 bases between them. The CDR3 totals 15 residues. CDR1 MNHEY and CDR2 SVGAGI come from the germline V gene. CDR3 sequence: CASSYSSSKSDEQFF. In nucleotides, the CDR3 is TGTGCCAGCAGTTACTCGAGTAGTAAGAGCGATGAGCAGTTCTTC.

Note on this clone: A read error may account for a junction end that differs from germline. This sample includes further DNA sequences coding for the same CDR3. The chain uses TRBV29-1 and TRBJ1-1; D possibly corresponds to TRBD1 (5 bases). Germline assignment: CDR1 SQVTM and CDR2 ANQGSEA. The CDR3 spans 13 residues. CDR3 sequence: CSVGEGMNTEAFF. The CDR3 DNA sequence: TGCAGCGTGGGGGAGGGGATGAACACTGAGGCTTTCTTT.

The chain links TRBV7-9 to TRBJ2-7; possible D gene TRBD2, 5 bases. This CDR3 is built from 14 residues. The V and J ends lost 3 bases and 0 bases respectively, with 9 bases between them. The germline V gene encodes CDR1 SEHNR and CDR2 FQNEAQ (reference sequence). The CDR3 DNA follows: TGTGCCAGCAGCTTCCCGGGAAGCTCCTACGAGCAGTACTTC. Translating gives CASSFPGSSYEQYF.

This chain uses TRBV5-1 with TRBJ2-5, with D maybe TRBD1 (5 bases). Per the germline V gene, CDR1 is SGHRS and CDR2 is YFSETQ. This CDR3 is 16 amino acids long. V was cut by 4 bases and J by 0 bases, with 16 bases left in between. CDR3 DNA: TGCGCCAGCAGCGCCTCAGGGATTTTGTACCAAGAGACCCAGTACTTC. Encoded protein: CASSASGILYQETQYF.